This TCR beta chain was captured by sequencing in a study of vaccination and CD4 T cells after COVID-19. The CDR3 is 13 residues long. Germline-derived CDR1 and CDR2 are GTSNPN and SVGIG (reference sequence). V dropped 3 bases and J dropped 2 bases, with 10 bases sitting between them. As concerns this clonotype: Its specificity is not known.

Specified treatment: roughly 11-day PBMC culture with coronavirus spike peptide pools or control peptides (ViraFEST assay). The study sequenced cultured CD4+ T cell DNA using the Oncomine TCR Beta short-read assay. TCRdb re-called the PCR reads through MiXCR, storing one row per CDR3 protein. The data hold 15,000 or so distinct CDR3 sequences, with 43% observed a single time. Sequences were obtained from CD4+ T cells from blood, cultured in vitro. This receptor was obtained from a human donor who had recovered from COVID-19. V and J are TRBV30 and TRBJ1-2, with a possible D match to TRBD1 (6 bases). The CDR3 region is CAWSPTGNYGYTF. The CDR3 DNA sequence: TGTGCCTGGAGCCCTACAGGGAACTATGGCTACACCTTC.